Below are 18 T cell receptor beta chains sequenced from a single sample in a study of beta chain features in type 1 diabetes. Of the isolated RNA, all was reverse transcribed, and so the sequenced material was expressed TCRB transcripts. Profiled with immunoSEQ multiplex PCR; TCRdb holds only in-frame clones, not every one. The table records approximately 100,000 clones, roughly 43% of them present only once. The sample was stem cell memory CD4+ T cells from blood. These receptors were collected from a woman aged 18-35 years in good health.

The chain couples TRBV30 to TRBJ2-7; 11 bases line up with TRBD2. This CDR3 comprises 11 residues. Germline V gene lookup returns CDR1 GTSNPN and CDR2 SVGIG (reference sequence). V lost 8 bases, J lost 3 bases, and 0 bases stayed unmatched. CDR3 sequence: CATSGSYEQYF. The CDR3 DNA follows: TGTGCCACTAGCGGGAGCTACGAGCAGTACTTC.

This clone appeared a few times. The chain uses TRBV29-1 and TRBJ2-1, with TRBD2 identical over 9 bases. The V gene's germline CDR1 is SQVTM and CDR2 ANQGSEA. This CDR3 spans 13 amino acids. Trimming removed 3 bases from V and 8 bases from J; junction bases left unmatched: 5. The CDR3 sequence is CSVDWTSVDEQFF. The CDR3 DNA reads as TGCAGCGTTGATTGGACTAGCGTGGATGAGCAGTTCTTC.

This clone has just a few counts. J is TRBJ1-1 and V is TRBV29-1, with D hard to call. CDR1 is SQVTM and CDR2 is ANQGSEA in the germline V gene. This CDR3 is built from 14 residues. The V end was cut by 4 bases, the J end by 0 bases, with 12 bases between. The CDR3: CSVVRGLMNTEAFF. CDR3 bases: TGCAGCGTTGTGCGGGGTCTCATGAACACTGAAGCTTTCTTT.

V usage is TRBV28 and J usage is TRBJ1-4; 8 bases fit TRBD1. V shed 8 bases and J 0 bases; nucleotides not matched to a gene: 5. From germline, CDR1 is MDHEN and CDR2 SYDVKM. The CDR3 sequence is 15 residues long. As DNA, the CDR3 is TGTGCCAGCGGGCTCAGGGGGCCAACTAATGAAAAACTGTTTTTT. It yields the protein CASGLRGPTNEKLFF.

This clone was detected a few times. The chain is built from TRBV28 and TRBJ2-5; 9 positions match TRBD1. The DNA end favors TRBJ2-7, so the J call may be wrong. The germline gives CDR1 MDHEN, CDR2 SYDVKM. This CDR3 contains 16 residues. The CDR3 loop is CASGTEGQGLSYEQYF. For the CDR3, the DNA is TGTGCCAGCGGAACTGAAGGACAGGGGCTTTCCTACGAGCAGTACTTC.

The chain is built from TRBV11-2 and TRBJ1-1; D gene ambiguous. The CDR3 covers 15 residues. Germline-derived CDR1 and CDR2 are SGHAT and FQNNGV. Trimming left V 0 bases short and J 3 bases short, with 11 bases between. Here the CDR3 DNA reads TGTGCCAGCAGCTTAGATTTCCGGACTTACACTGAAGCTTTCTTT. Protein sequence: CASSLDFRTYTEAFF.

The chain uses TRBV6-5 and TRBJ2-7, with 9 bases fitting TRBD2. This CDR3 has 15 amino acids. V lost 0 bases and J lost 4; bases outside the gene matches: 4. In germline, CDR1 is MNHEY, CDR2 SVGAGI. The CDR3 is CASSYSLAGGYEQYF. CDR3 in DNA: TGTGCCAGCAGTTACTCGCTGGCGGGAGGGTACGAGCAGTACTTC.

The V gene is TRBV28, the J gene TRBJ2-2; perhaps TRBD1 as D (6 bases). The CDR3 is made up of 15 amino acids. Germline V gene data show CDR1 as MDHEN and CDR2 as SYDVKM. Trimming pared 4 bases from V and 4 bases from J, leaving 13 bases between. CDR3 nucleotides: TGTGCCAGCAGTTCCCACGGGACACCCACCGGGGAGCTGTTTTTT. This gives the protein CASSSHGTPTGELFF. Combining the CDR3 with reference TRBV28 and TRBJ2-2 gives the whole variable domain DVKVTQSSRYLVKRTGEKVFLECVQDMDHENMFWYRQDPGLGLRLIYFSYDVKMKEKGDIPEGYSVSREKKERFSLILESASTNQTSMYLCASSSHGTPTGELFFGEGSRLTVL.

This clone has only a few counts. This rearrangement joins TRBV7-9 to TRBJ1-2, with D possibly matching TRBD1 (5 bases). Germline assignment: CDR1 SEHNR and CDR2 FQNEAQ (reference sequence). CDR3 length equals 14 residues. V was trimmed by 7 bases and J by 1 base, leaving 13 bases between them. The CDR3 region is CASTITGVNYGYTF. The CDR3 nucleotides are TGTGCCAGCACCATCACAGGCGTTAACTATGGCTACACCTTC.

This clone occurred a few times. The CDR3 sequence: CASSGTRNTIYF. Written as DNA, the CDR3 is TGTGCCAGCAGTGGGACAAGAAACACCATATATTTT. This chain joins TRBV6-6 and TRBJ1-3; D may be TRBD1 (6 bases). This CDR3 comprises 12 residues. Germline loops: CDR1 MNHNY, CDR2 SVGAGI (reference sequence). V gave up 5 bases and J gave up 5 bases, with 7 bases separating them.

The V call is TRBV5-6, the J call TRBJ2-1; maybe TRBD2 (6 bases). The CDR3 contains 15 residues. Trimming removed 5 bases at V and 5 bases at J, with 17 bases between. The V gene's germline CDR1 is SGHDT and CDR2 YYEEEE. CDR3 residues: CASRLTGTVHNEQFF. The CDR3 region has the DNA TGTGCCAGCAGGCTCACCGGGACTGTGCACAATGAGCAGTTCTTC.

This clone was detected only a few times. This rearrangement joins TRBV10-3 to TRBJ2-5, with D possibly matching TRBD1 (6 bases). From germline, CDR1 is ENHRY and CDR2 SYGVKD. V was cut by 4 bases and J by 0 bases, with 9 bases left in between. The CDR3 contains 14 residues. This chain's CDR3 is CAISGTAYQETQYF. CDR3 coding DNA: TGTGCCATCAGTGGGACAGCATACCAAGAGACCCAGTACTTC.

The rearrangement joins TRBV5-1 to TRBJ2-1; maybe TRBD1 (5 bases). Germline V gene lookup returns CDR1 SGHRS and CDR2 YFSETQ. V was clipped by 4 bases and J by 7 bases, with 21 bases between them. The length of the CDR3 is 16 residues. In DNA form, the CDR3 reads TGCGCCAGCAGCCATCGAAGCCAGGGTCCTGCTAATGAGCAGTTCTTC. This sequence encodes CASSHRSQGPANEQFF. Full variable domain (remainder filled in from reference TRBV5-1 and TRBJ2-1): KAGVTQTPRYLIKTRGQQVTLSCSPISGHRSVSWYQQTPGQGLQFLFEYFSETQRNKGNFPGRFSGRQFSNSRSEMNVSTLELGDSALYLCASSHRSQGPANEQFFGPGTRLTVL.

The sample holds a few counts of this clone. The rearrangement links TRBV19 to TRBJ2-1; TRBD2 matches 13 bases. The length of the CDR3 is 17 residues. Unmatched junction bases numbered 10, after V lost 5 bases and J lost 6 bases. The V gene's germline CDR1 is LNHDA and CDR2 SQIVND (reference sequence). The DNA of the CDR3 is TGTGCCAGTAGTCCCGGACTAGCGGGAGCTCGGGGCAATGAGCAGTTCTTC. Translating gives CASSPGLAGARGNEQFF.

Only a few counts were recorded for this clone. V is TRBV2 and J is TRBJ2-3; tentatively, D is TRBD1 (6 bases). There are 12 residues in the CDR3. The V gene's germline CDR1 is SNHLY and CDR2 FYNNEI. DNA for the CDR3: TGTGCAGGGGGAAGTAGCACAGATACGCAGTATTTT. Translation: CAGGSSTDTQYF.

This clone was seen a few times. The gene calls are TRBV5-1 and TRBJ2-6; weak D call: TRBD1 (6 bases). This CDR3 region has 15 residues. V gave up 2 bases and J gave up 1 base, with 7 bases separating them. Germline CDR1 and CDR2: SGHRS and YFSETQ. The CDR3 is CASSLTGSGANVLTF. The CDR3 DNA follows: TGCGCCAGCAGCTTAACAGGGTCTGGGGCCAACGTCCTGACTTTC.

This clone was seen more than once but under ten times. The chain recombines TRBV19 with TRBJ2-7, with 8 bases identical to TRBD2. The V segment lost 6 bases and the J segment 0 bases; nucleotides outside the gene matches: 7. Germline V CDR1 and CDR2: LNHDA, SQIVND (reference sequence). The CDR3 is 15 residues long. The CDR3 nucleotides are TGTGCCAGTAGAGAAACTAGCGGCTACTCCTACGAGCAGTACTTC. This encodes CASRETSGYSYEQYF.

The chain links TRBV11-1 to TRBJ2-7, with TRBD1 matching 10 bases. J lost 3 bases, V lost 3 bases, and 5 bases had no gene match. This CDR3 has 15 amino acids. From germline, CDR1 is SGHAT and CDR2 FQDESV (reference sequence). In nucleotides, the CDR3 is TGTGCCAGCAGCTTCAGCGGGACAGGGGTCTACGAGCAGTACTTC. This encodes CASSFSGTGVYEQYF.